This TCR beta chain was found in a study of identical twins. Overall study findings and caveats: Compared with unrelated sharing, twin-shared out-of-frame alpha sequences had more low-probability sequences.

TCRdb re-called the 5' RACE reads through MiXCR, storing one row per CDR3 protein. Of 400,000 to 500,000 distinct CDR3 sequences detected, around 20% appear once; the ten largest clones hold 12%. Of note for this clonotype: What it binds is not known.

This CDR3 is 13 amino acids long. Deletions cut 4 bases from V and 2 bases from J, with 8 bases between. Per germline, CDR1 SQVTM and CDR2 ANQGSEA. J is TRBJ2-2 and V is TRBV29-1; D call uncertain. This clonotype was obtained from a man aged 50-60 years in good health. The sequenced sample was naive T cells sorted from blood. CDR3 region: CSVALSNTGELFF. The CDR3 DNA follows: TGCAGCGTTGCGCTCTCCAACACCGGGGAGCTGTTTTTT.